Listed here are 21 T cell receptor beta chains from one sample, sequenced in a study of identifying expanded T cells in peripheral blood. Method: immunoSEQ multiplex PCR; TCRdb's copy keeps in-frame clones and lacks some. The profile shows roughly 78,000 clones, roughly nine tenths of them singletons. Sequencing input: blood. Source of these receptors: a person aged 18 to 70 in good health.

The J gene is TRBJ2-6, the V gene TRBV11-1, with D perhaps matching TRBD1 (6 bases). Germline V gene sequence: CDR1 SGHAT, CDR2 FQDESV (reference sequence). Trimming left V 0 bases short and J 0 bases short, with 15 bases between. This CDR3 comprises 19 residues. The CDR3 coding sequence is TGTGCCAGCAGCTTAGCGTATCAGGGGCCGAGCTCTGGGGCCAACGTCCTGACTTTC. Amino acids: CASSLAYQGPSSGANVLTF.

This clone is a singleton in its sample. V usage is TRBV6-6 and J usage is TRBJ1-1, with D uncertain. This CDR3 comprises 14 residues. Germline-derived CDR1 and CDR2 are MNHNY and SVGAGI (reference sequence). Trimming stripped 2 bases from V and 1 base from J, with 8 bases between. The CDR3 loop reads CASSYDWQNTEAFF. Written as DNA, the CDR3 is TGTGCCAGCAGTTACGATTGGCAGAACACTGAAGCTTTCTTT.

The rearrangement joins TRBV19 to TRBJ2-5; D is perhaps TRBD1 (5 bases). V shed 7 bases and J shed 5 bases, with 17 bases lying between them. Germline assignment: CDR1 LNHDA and CDR2 SQIVND (reference sequence). The CDR3 is 14 amino acids. The CDR3 sequence: CASKGQGVVETQYF. The DNA of the CDR3 is TGTGCCAGTAAGGGGCAAGGGGTTGTGGAGACCCAGTACTTC.

The V call is TRBV2, the J call TRBJ1-2; 7 bases are shared with TRBD1. The CDR3 sequence is 12 residues long. In germline, CDR1 is SNHLY, CDR2 FYNNEI. J gave up 4 bases and V 4 bases, and 0 bases lay outside the gene matches. The CDR3 region is CASSGQGYGYTF. The CDR3 DNA follows: TGTGCCAGCAGTGGACAGGGCTATGGCTACACCTTC. The entire variable domain, with the rest obtained from reference TRBV2 and TRBJ1-2, is as follows: EPEVTQTPSHQVTQMGQEVILRCVPISNHLYFYWYRQILGQKVEFLVSFYNNEISEKSEIFDDQFSVERPDGSNFTLKIRSTKLEDSAMYFCASSGQGYGYTFGSGTRLTVV.

The rearrangement joins TRBV19 to TRBJ2-3; the match to TRBD2 covers 7 bases. V dropped 5 bases and J dropped 6; count of bases not matched to a gene: 17. This CDR3 spans 17 amino acids. Germline CDR1 LNHDA, CDR2 SQIVND (reference sequence). This CDR3 reads CASSPPPTGGAWDTQYF. CDR3 nucleotides: TGTGCCAGTAGTCCACCCCCCACGGGGGGAGCCTGGGATACGCAGTATTTT.

The chain couples TRBV28 to TRBJ1-1, with 7 bases lining up with TRBD1. Looked up from germline, CDR1 is MDHEN and CDR2 is SYDVKM. V dropped 1 base and J dropped 5; count of bases not matched to a gene: 4. This CDR3 is 14 amino acids long. Here the CDR3 reads CASSLLPGGTEAFF. The CDR3 DNA follows: TGTGCCAGCAGTTTATTGCCAGGGGGTACTGAAGCTTTCTTT.

This chain links TRBV29-1 with TRBJ2-7; possible D gene TRBD1, 5 bases. The CDR3 is made up of 12 amino acids. Trimming removed 4 bases at V and 5 bases at J, with 12 bases between. CDR1 and CDR2 (germline): SQVTM, ANQGSEA. This chain's CDR3 is CSVAPGMNEQYF. The CDR3 nucleotides are TGCAGCGTTGCCCCAGGGATGAACGAGCAGTACTTC.

The CDR3 bases are TGTGCCAGCAGTTTAACCCCGACCTACGAGCAGTACTTC. Its protein product is CASSLTPTYEQYF. This rearrangement joins TRBV28 to TRBJ2-7; no definite D call. This CDR3 has 13 residues. CDR1 is MDHEN, CDR2 SYDVKM, per germline. Trimming took 2 bases from V and 2 from J, leaving 7 bases between them.

The chain joins TRBV7-6 to TRBJ2-7; D gene uncertain. This CDR3 comprises 11 residues. V was pared by 5 bases and J by 7 bases, with 9 bases between. Germline values: CDR1 SGHVS, CDR2 FNYEAQ. The CDR3 nucleotides read TGTGCCAGCAGCGTGCGCGAAGAGCAGTACTTC. Translating gives CASSVREEQYF.

The gene calls are TRBV6-6 and TRBJ2-5; the match to TRBD1 covers 10 bases. This CDR3 region has 16 residues. After removal of 5 bases from V and 5 bases from J, the junction contained 11 bases not matched to a gene. The germline gives CDR1 MNHNY, CDR2 SVGAGI (reference sequence). CDR3 bases: TGTGCCAGCAGTCCTCAAATTGGACAGGGGGAGGAGACCCAGTACTTC. Translated: CASSPQIGQGEETQYF.

This sequence joins TRBV4-2 and TRBJ2-4, with 12 bases that match TRBD1. The V gene's germline CDR1 is LGHNA and CDR2 YNFKEQ. CDR3 length: 15 amino acids. The V segment lost 5 bases and the J segment 5 bases; nucleotides outside the gene matches: 4. The CDR3 here is CASSIGTGGQNIQYF. The CDR3 bases are TGTGCCAGCAGCATAGGGACAGGGGGCCAAAACATTCAGTACTTC.

The sample holds one count of this clone. V gene TRBV11-2 combines with J gene TRBJ1-1, with TRBD1 matching 8 bases. V was clipped by 5 bases and J by 0 bases; unmatched bases: 8. The CDR3 loop spans 16 amino acids. Germline V gives CDR1 SGHAT, CDR2 FQNNGV. The CDR3 region has the DNA TGTGCCAGCAGCAGAGACAGGGGCGGGATGAACACTGAAGCTTTCTTT. As protein: CASSRDRGGMNTEAFF.

V usage is TRBV28 and J usage is TRBJ1-3, with a tentative D call TRBD1 (6 bases). V was shortened by 3 bases and J by 0 bases, with 12 bases between the two germline ends. CDR3 length: 16 residues. Germline V gene lookup returns CDR1 MDHEN and CDR2 SYDVKM. This CDR3 reads CASSFLGTLSGNTIYF. CDR3 DNA: TGTGCCAGCAGTTTTTTGGGGACACTCTCTGGAAACACCATATATTTT.

V is TRBV19 and J is TRBJ1-5, with D unclear. Looked up from germline, CDR1 is LNHDA and CDR2 is SQIVND (reference sequence). The CDR3 is made up of 14 amino acids. The V end lost 6 bases, the J end lost 0 bases, and 9 bases lay between the germline ends. CDR3 nucleotide sequence: TGTGCCAGTAGGACACAAGGTAGCAATCAGCCCCAGCATTTT. It specifies CASRTQGSNQPQHF.

The chain links TRBV29-1 to TRBJ1-1; D is unclear. Per the germline V gene, CDR1 is SQVTM and CDR2 is ANQGSEA. Trimming stripped 5 bases from V and 5 bases from J, with 9 bases between. The CDR3 contains 11 residues. CDR3 in DNA: TGCAGCGTTTACACGGGGACTGAAGCTTTCTTT. As protein: CSVYTGTEAFF. The variable domain in full, completed from reference TRBV29-1 and TRBJ1-1, reads SAVISQKPSRDICQRGTSLTIQCQVDSQVTMMFWYRQQPGQSLTLIATANQGSEATYESGFVIDKFPISRPNLTFSTLTVSNMSPEDSSIYLCSVYTGTEAFFGQGTRLTVV.

The chain joins TRBV2 to TRBJ1-1; 10 bases are shared with TRBD1. J gave up 6 bases and V 2 bases, and 3 bases lay outside the gene matches. CDR1 and CDR2 from the germline V gene are SNHLY and FYNNEI. The CDR3 loop spans 14 amino acids. CDR3 DNA: TGTGCCAGCAGTGAAAGACAGGGGGCCCCTGAAGCTTTCTTT. It translates to CASSERQGAPEAFF.

This clone appeared once. J is TRBJ1-2 and V is TRBV30, with D perhaps TRBD1 (6 bases). The CDR3 extends over 14 amino acids. Trimming shortened V by 3 bases and J by 4 bases, and 15 bases separated the two germline ends. Germline-derived CDR1 and CDR2 are GTSNPN and SVGIG (reference sequence). The CDR3 DNA follows: TGTGCCTGGAGAAGGTTGGGAGGGGGCTATGGCTACACCTTC. Translation: CAWRRLGGGYGYTF.

V usage is TRBV25-1 and J usage is TRBJ1-6; D is unresolved. The length of the CDR3 is 14 residues. Deletions cut 6 bases from V and 6 bases from J, with 12 bases between. CDR1 MGHDK and CDR2 SYGVNS come from the germline V gene. CDR3 nucleotides: TGTGCCAGCAGCGCACAGTACTTTAATTCACCCCTCCACTTT. Translating gives CASSAQYFNSPLHF.

This chain links TRBV5-5 with TRBJ2-7; 9 positions match TRBD2. Germline values: CDR1 SGHKS, CDR2 YYEKEE (reference sequence). This CDR3 is 14 amino acids long. With V trimmed by 7 bases and J by 0 bases, 5 bases remained unmatched. Here the CDR3 DNA reads TGTGCCAGCTCTCTAGCGGGGAGCTCCTACGAGCAGTACTTC. This translates into CASSLAGSSYEQYF.

The CDR3 spells CSVGEHFATEAFF. DNA for the CDR3: TGCAGCGTTGGGGAGCATTTCGCCACTGAAGCTTTCTTT. This chain joins TRBV29-1 and TRBJ1-1, with D unclear. V was pared by 4 bases and J by 4 bases, with 13 bases between. Germline CDR1 SQVTM, CDR2 ANQGSEA. This CDR3 is built from 13 residues.

The V and J genes are TRBV30 and TRBJ2-7; TRBD1 or TRBD2 may be the D gene (6 bases each). Trimming pared 4 bases from V and 0 bases from J, leaving 16 bases between. CDR1 and CDR2 from the germline V gene are GTSNPN and SVGIG (reference sequence). The CDR3 runs 15 residues. The CDR3 sequence: CAWKGRGALSYEQYF. For the CDR3, the DNA is TGTGCCTGGAAAGGAAGGGGGGCCCTCTCCTACGAGCAGTACTTC.